This TCR beta chain is drawn from a study of technical replicates of blood from several donors. The protocol was immunoSEQ multiplex PCR, while the TCRdb copy is restricted to in-frame clones and leaves out a portion. The sample lists about 64,000 clones; 80% to 90% were seen once. Trimming took off 5 bases at V and 2 bases at J, with 13 bases between the two ends. CDR3 length equals 14 residues. Per germline, CDR1 SEHNR and CDR2 FQNEAQ (reference sequence). This clone was seen a few times. The chain couples TRBV7-9 to TRBJ2-7; D not resolved. Sequenced sample: PBMCs. This TCR was sampled from a human donor in good health. Some clones in this sample may be carry-over from other donors' samples. The CDR3 is CASSPRLLTYEQYF. The CDR3 DNA sequence: TGTGCCAGCAGCCCGCGACTCCTTACCTACGAGCAGTACTTC.